Below are 10 T cell receptor beta chains sequenced from a single sample in a study of T cell responses to AZD1222 COVID-19 vaccine. Repertoires were generated with immunoSEQ multiplex PCR, while TCRdb's copy carries only in-frame clones and drops some. The sample records over 100,000 clones, nearly 90% being singletons. This material consisted of peripheral blood, taken on day 0 of AZD1222 vaccination. The receptors here all came from an adult in good health.

The J gene is TRBJ2-4, the V gene TRBV6-2 or TRBV6-3; D perhaps matches TRBD2 (6 bases). The germline V and J ends were trimmed by 3 bases and 11 bases, with 11 bases remaining between them. Germline CDR1 reads MNHEY; CDR2 reads SVGEGT. The CDR3 has 12 residues. CDR3 nucleotides: TGTGCCAGCAGTTATACTAGCACCGTTCAGTACTTC. It encodes CASSYTSTVQYF.

The gene calls are TRBV6-1 and TRBJ1-2; D call uncertain. Trimming left V 5 bases short and J 13 bases short, with 11 bases between. The CDR3 has 10 amino acids. Germline V gene data show CDR1 as MNHNS and CDR2 as SASEGT. CDR3 protein: CASSYEVATF. In nucleotides, the CDR3 is TGTGCCAGCAGTTATGAGGTCGCCACCTTC.

The gene calls are TRBV27 and TRBJ1-2, with TRBD1 identical over 7 bases. Per the germline V gene, CDR1 is MNHEY and CDR2 is SMNVEV (reference sequence). This CDR3 is built from 13 residues. The trim removed 5 bases at V and 8 bases at J, leaving 8 bases unmatched. The CDR3 sequence is CASSPGGFYGYTF. The CDR3 nucleotides are TGTGCCAGCAGTCCAGGGGGGTTCTACGGCTACACCTTC.

This chain's CDR3 is CASSEHRGLVNSNQPQHF. The CDR3, as DNA: TGTGCCAGCAGCGAACACAGGGGGCTGGTGAATAGCAATCAGCCCCAGCATTTT. V is TRBV6-2 or TRBV6-3 and J is TRBJ1-5; TRBD1 aligns across 9 bases. The length of the CDR3 is 18 residues. J was trimmed by 0 bases and V by 6 bases; bases with no gene match: 12. Per the germline V gene, CDR1 is MNHEY and CDR2 is SVGEGT.

The chain carries TRBV2 and TRBJ2-7; TRBD2 is a possible D gene (6 bases). The V gene lost 3 bases and the J gene lost 3 bases, with 12 bases spanning the gap. The CDR3 sequence is 14 residues long. Germline V gene data show CDR1 as SNHLY and CDR2 as FYNNEI. CDR3 sequence: CASSDQGLYYEQYF. The DNA for the CDR3 is TGTGCCAGCAGTGACCAGGGACTGTACTACGAGCAGTACTTC.

The chain employs TRBV2 and TRBJ1-3; the D gene is possibly TRBD1 (6 bases). The CDR3 contains 15 residues. CDR1 and CDR2 from the germline V gene are SNHLY and FYNNEI. Trimming stripped 5 bases from V and 3 bases from J, with 14 bases between. CDR3: CASSRGGNGGNTIYF. The DNA of the CDR3 is TGTGCCAGCAGTAGGGGGGGGAACGGTGGAAACACCATATATTTT.

The genes are TRBV9 and TRBJ2-7; D gene unclear. This CDR3 is 14 amino acids long. Germline CDR1 SGDLS, CDR2 YYNGEE. V gave up 4 bases and J gave up 3 bases, with 14 bases separating them. DNA of the CDR3: TGTGCCAGCAGCCCCGGCGAGTTTTTCTACGAGCAGTACGTC. It codes for CASSPGEFFYEQYV.

The V and J genes are TRBV30 and TRBJ1-2; TRBD1 agrees at 7 bases. The CDR3 sequence is 14 residues long. Germline V lookup: CDR1 GTSNPN, CDR2 SVGIG (reference sequence). Losses at the gene ends were 3 bases for V and 3 bases for J; bases not matched to a gene: 7. The CDR3 is CAWRPTGRDYGYTF. The CDR3 bases are TGTGCCTGGAGGCCGACAGGGCGAGACTATGGCTACACCTTC.

This rearrangement joins TRBV14 to TRBJ1-6; the match to TRBD1 covers 8 bases. With V trimmed by 6 bases and J by 9 bases, 7 bases remained unmatched. CDR3 length: 14 amino acids. Germline assignment: CDR1 SGHDN and CDR2 FVKESK. CDR3 residues: CASSRTGLGSPLHF. In nucleotides, the CDR3 is TGTGCCAGCAGTAGGACAGGGCTTGGTTCACCCCTCCACTTT. The complete variable domain, with remaining parts taken from reference TRBV14 and TRBJ1-6, reads EAGVTQFPSHSVIEKGQTVTLRCDPISGHDNLYWYRRVMGKEIKFLLHFVKESKQDESGMPNNRFLAERTGGTYSTLKVQPAELEDSGVYFCASSRTGLGSPLHFGNGTRLTVT.

The chain employs TRBV7-6 and TRBJ1-1; D not certain. V lost 5 bases to trimming and J lost 0 bases, with 16 bases between them. CDR3 length: 16 residues. Germline values: CDR1 SGHVS, CDR2 FNYEAQ. The CDR3 DNA is TGTGCCAGCAGCCGAGACCCTGGGGTTATGAACACTGAAGCTTTCTTT. It codes for CASSRDPGVMNTEAFF. Full variable domain (remainder filled in from reference TRBV7-6 and TRBJ1-1): GAGVSQSPRYKVTKRGQDVALRCDPISGHVSLYWYRQALGQGPEFLTYFNYEAQQDKSGLPNDRFSAERPEGSISTLTIQRTEQRDSAMYRCASSRDPGVMNTEAFFGQGTRLTVV.